The present TCR beta chain was sequenced within a study of T cells in Graves' hyperthyroidism and ophthalmopathy. Template material for amplifying TCR beta CDR3 regions consisted of RNA transcripts. Researchers ran a first-round RT-PCR on the TCR CDR3 using the HTBI primer set. A single record per CDR3 protein comes from TCRdb applying MiXCR to the multiplex PCR reads. The sample holds about 420,000 distinct CDR3 sequences; about an eighth are singletons and the top ten take more than 4.5%. Trimming pared 0 bases from V and 4 bases from J, leaving 12 bases between. Germline CDR1 is DFQATT and CDR2 is SNEGSKA (reference sequence). The CDR3 totals 14 residues.

Material for sequencing was blood. The clonotype originates from a woman aged 18-29 years with Graves' hyperthyroidism. This chain joins TRBV20-1 and TRBJ1-1; a possible D gene is TRBD1 (5 bases). The CDR3 protein is CSARDQEGITEAFF. In DNA, the CDR3 is TGCAGTGCTAGAGATCAGGAGGGGATCACTGAAGCTTTCTTT.